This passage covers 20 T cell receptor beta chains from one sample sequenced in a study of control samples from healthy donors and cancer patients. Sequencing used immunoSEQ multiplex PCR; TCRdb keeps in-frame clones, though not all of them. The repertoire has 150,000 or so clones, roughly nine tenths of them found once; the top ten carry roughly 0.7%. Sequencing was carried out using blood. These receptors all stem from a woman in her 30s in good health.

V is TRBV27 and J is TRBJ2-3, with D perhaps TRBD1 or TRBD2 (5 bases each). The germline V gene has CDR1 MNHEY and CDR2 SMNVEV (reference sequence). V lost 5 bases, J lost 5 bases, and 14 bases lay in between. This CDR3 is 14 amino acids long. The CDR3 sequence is CASSPGTRRDTQYF. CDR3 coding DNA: TGTGCCAGCAGTCCCGGGACCCGGAGAGATACGCAGTATTTT.

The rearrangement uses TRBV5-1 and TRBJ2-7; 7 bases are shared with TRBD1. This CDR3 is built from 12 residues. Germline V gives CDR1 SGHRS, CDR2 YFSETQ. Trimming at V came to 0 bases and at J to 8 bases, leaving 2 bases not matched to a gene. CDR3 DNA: TGCGCCAGCAGCTTGGGGACAGGCCAGCAGTACTTC. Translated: CASSLGTGQQYF.

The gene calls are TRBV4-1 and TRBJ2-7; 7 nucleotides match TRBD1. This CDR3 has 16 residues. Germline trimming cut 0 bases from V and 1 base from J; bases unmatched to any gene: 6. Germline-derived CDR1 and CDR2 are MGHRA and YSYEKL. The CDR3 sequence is CASSQDPGTVSYEQYF. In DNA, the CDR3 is TGCGCCAGCAGCCAAGATCCCGGGACAGTTTCCTACGAGCAGTACTTC.

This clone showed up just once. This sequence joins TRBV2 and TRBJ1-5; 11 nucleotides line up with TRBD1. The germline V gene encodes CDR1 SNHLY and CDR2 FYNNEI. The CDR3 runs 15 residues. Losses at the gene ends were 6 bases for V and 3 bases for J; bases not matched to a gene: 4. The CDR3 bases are TGTGCCAGCAGCGGGACAGGGGGAAACAATCAGCCCCAGCATTTT. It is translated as CASSGTGGNNQPQHF.

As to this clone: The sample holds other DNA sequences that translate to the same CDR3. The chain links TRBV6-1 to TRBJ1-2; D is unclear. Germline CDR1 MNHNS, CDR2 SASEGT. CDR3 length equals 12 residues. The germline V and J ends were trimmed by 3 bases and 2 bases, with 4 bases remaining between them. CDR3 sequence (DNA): TGTGCCAGCAGTGAGGGCAACTATGGCTACACCTTC. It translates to CASSEGNYGYTF.

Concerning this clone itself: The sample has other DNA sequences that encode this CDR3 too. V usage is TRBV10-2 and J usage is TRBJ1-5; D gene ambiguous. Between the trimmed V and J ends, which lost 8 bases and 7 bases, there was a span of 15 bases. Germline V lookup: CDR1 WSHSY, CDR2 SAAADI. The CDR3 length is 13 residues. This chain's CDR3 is CASANPAGQPQHF. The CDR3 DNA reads TGCGCCAGCGCAAATCCGGCCGGGCAGCCCCAGCATTTT.

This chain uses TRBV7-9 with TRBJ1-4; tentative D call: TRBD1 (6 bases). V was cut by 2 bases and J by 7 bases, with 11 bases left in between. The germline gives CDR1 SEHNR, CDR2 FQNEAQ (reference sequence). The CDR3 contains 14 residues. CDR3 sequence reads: CASSLQGIGEKLFF. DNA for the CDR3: TGTGCCAGCAGCTTACAGGGGATTGGTGAAAAACTGTTTTTT.

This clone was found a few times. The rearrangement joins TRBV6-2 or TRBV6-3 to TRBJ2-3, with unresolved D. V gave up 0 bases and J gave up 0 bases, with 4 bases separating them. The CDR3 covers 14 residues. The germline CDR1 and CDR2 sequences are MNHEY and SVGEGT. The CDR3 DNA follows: TGTGCCAGCAGTTACTCGACTAGCACAGATACGCAGTATTTT. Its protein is CASSYSTSTDTQYF.

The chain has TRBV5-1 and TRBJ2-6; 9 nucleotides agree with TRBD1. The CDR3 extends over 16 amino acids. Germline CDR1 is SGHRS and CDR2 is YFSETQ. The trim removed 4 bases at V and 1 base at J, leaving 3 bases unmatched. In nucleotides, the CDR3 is TGCGCCAGCAGCGGGACAGGGCTATCTGGGGCCAACGTCCTGACTTTC. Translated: CASSGTGLSGANVLTF. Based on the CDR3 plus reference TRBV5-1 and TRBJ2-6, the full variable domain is KAGVTQTPRYLIKTRGQQVTLSCSPISGHRSVSWYQQTPGQGLQFLFEYFSETQRNKGNFPGRFSGRQFSNSRSEMNVSTLELGDSALYLCASSGTGLSGANVLTFGAGSRLTVL.

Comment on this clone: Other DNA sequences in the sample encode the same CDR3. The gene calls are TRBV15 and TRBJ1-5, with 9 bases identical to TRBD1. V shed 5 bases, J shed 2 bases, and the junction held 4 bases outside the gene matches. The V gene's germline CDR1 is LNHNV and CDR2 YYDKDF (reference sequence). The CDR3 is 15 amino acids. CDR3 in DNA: TGTGCCACCAGCCGGGACAGGGTTGGCAATCAGCCCCAGCATTTT. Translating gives CATSRDRVGNQPQHF.

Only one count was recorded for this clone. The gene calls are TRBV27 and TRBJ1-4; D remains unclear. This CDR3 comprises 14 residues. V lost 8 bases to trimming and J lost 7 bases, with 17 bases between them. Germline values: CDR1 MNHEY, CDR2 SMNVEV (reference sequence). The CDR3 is CASRSMGNGEKLFF. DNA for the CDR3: TGTGCCAGCCGGTCCATGGGGAATGGTGAAAAACTGTTTTTT.

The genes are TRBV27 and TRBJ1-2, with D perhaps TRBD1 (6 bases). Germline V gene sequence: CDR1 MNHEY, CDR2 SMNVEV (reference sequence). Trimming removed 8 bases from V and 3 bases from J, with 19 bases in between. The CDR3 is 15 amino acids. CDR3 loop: CASRISTTGYYGYTF. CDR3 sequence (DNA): TGTGCCAGCCGGATTTCGACCACAGGGTACTATGGCTACACCTTC.

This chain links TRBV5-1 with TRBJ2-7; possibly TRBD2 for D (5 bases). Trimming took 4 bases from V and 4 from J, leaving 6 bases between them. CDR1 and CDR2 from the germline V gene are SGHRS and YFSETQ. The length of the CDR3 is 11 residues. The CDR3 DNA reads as TGCGCCAGCAGCACGGGATACGAGCAGTACTTC. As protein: CASSTGYEQYF.

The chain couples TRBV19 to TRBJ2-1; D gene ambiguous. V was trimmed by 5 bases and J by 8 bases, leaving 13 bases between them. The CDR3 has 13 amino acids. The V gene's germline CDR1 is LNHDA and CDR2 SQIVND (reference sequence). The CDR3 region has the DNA TGTGCCAGTAGTTCCCGATCTGCGGATGAGCAGTTCTTC. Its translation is CASSSRSADEQFF.

DNA for the CDR3: TGTGCCAGCTCACTAATGGACTCACAAGAGACCCAGTACTTC. Protein: CASSLMDSQETQYF. The rearrangement links TRBV18 to TRBJ2-5; perhaps TRBD2 as D (5 bases). This CDR3 has 14 amino acids. Trimming left V 4 bases short and J 2 bases short, with 11 bases between. CDR1 and CDR2 from the germline V gene are KGHSH and LQKENI.

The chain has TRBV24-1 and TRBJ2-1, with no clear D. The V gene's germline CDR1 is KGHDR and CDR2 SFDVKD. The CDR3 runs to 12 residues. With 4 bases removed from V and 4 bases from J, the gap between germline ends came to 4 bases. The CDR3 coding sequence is TGTGCCACCAGTGACGTATACAATGAGCAGTTCTTC. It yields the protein CATSDVYNEQFF.

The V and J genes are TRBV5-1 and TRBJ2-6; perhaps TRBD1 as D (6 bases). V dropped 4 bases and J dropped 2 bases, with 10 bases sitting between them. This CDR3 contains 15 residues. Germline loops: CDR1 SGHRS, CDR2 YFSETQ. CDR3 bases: TGCGCCAGCAGCCTTAGGGGGACTGGGGCCAACGTCCTGACTTTC. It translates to CASSLRGTGANVLTF.

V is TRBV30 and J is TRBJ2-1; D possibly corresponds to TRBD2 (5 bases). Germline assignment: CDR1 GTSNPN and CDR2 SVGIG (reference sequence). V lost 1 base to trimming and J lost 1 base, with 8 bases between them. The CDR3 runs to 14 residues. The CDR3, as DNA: TGTGCCTGGAGTGCCGGGGATTCCTACAATGAGCAGTTCTTC. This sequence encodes CAWSAGDSYNEQFF.

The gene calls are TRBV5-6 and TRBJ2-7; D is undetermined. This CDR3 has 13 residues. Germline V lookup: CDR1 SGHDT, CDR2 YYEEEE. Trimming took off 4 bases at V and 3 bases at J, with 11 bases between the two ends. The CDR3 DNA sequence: TGTGCCAGCAGCCGCGACACGGGCTACGAGCAGTACTTC. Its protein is CASSRDTGYEQYF.

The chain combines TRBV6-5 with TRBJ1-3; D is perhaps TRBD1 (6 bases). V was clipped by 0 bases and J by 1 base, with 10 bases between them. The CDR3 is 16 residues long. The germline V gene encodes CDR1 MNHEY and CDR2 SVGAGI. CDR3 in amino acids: CASSYSRGASGNTIYF. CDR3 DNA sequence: TGTGCCAGCAGTTACTCTCGGGGGGCGTCTGGAAACACCATATATTTT.